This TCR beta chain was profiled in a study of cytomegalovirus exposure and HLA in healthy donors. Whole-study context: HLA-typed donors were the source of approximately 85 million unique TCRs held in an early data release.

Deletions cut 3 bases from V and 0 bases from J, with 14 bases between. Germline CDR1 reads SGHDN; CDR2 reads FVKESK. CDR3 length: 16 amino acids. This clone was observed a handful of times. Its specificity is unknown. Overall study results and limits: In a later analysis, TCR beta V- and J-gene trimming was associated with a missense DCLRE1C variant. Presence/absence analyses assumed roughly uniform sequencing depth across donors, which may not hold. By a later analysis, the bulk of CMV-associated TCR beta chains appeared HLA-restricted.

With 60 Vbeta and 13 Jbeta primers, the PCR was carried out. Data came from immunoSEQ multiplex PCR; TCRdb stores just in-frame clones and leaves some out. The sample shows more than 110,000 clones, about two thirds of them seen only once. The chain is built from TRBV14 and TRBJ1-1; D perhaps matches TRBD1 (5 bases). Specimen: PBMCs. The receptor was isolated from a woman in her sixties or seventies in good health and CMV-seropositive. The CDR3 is CASSHWNRRVNTEAFF. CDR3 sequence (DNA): TGTGCCAGCAGCCACTGGAACAGGAGGGTGAACACTGAAGCTTTCTTT. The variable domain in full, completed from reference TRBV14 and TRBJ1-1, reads EAGVTQFPSHSVIEKGQTVTLRCDPISGHDNLYWYRRVMGKEIKFLLHFVKESKQDESGMPNNRFLAERTGGTYSTLKVQPAELEDSGVYFCASSHWNRRVNTEAFFGQGTRLTVV.